This T cell receptor beta chain was sequenced during a study of T cell responses to AZD1222 COVID-19 vaccine. Whole-study findings and limits: Reports indicate that nearly half of spike-specific TCRs are directed at unmutated variant regions. Spike was spanned by vaccine-associated CD4 TCRs, which were dominant at 160-218 and 743-854.

Worth noting for this clone: Antigen: not known.

CDR1 is LGHDT and CDR2 is YNNKEL in the germline V gene (reference sequence). The CDR3 is 19 amino acids. Losses at the gene ends were 4 bases for V and 2 bases for J; bases not matched to a gene: 10. Clones were read by immunoSEQ multiplex PCR, and TCRdb kept only the in-frame ones, dropping some. The sample has some 95,000 clones; roughly 85% are singletons. The sequence was obtained from an adult in good health. The sequencing here drew on peripheral blood, taken on day 0 of AZD1222 vaccination. The rearrangement uses TRBV3-1 (or the pseudogene TRBV3-2) and TRBJ2-1, with 14 positions matching TRBD2. The CDR3 DNA reads as TGTGCCAGCAGCCCGGGACTAGCGGGAGTCCTGGCCACCTACAATGAGCAGTTCTTC. The encoded protein is CASSPGLAGVLATYNEQFF.